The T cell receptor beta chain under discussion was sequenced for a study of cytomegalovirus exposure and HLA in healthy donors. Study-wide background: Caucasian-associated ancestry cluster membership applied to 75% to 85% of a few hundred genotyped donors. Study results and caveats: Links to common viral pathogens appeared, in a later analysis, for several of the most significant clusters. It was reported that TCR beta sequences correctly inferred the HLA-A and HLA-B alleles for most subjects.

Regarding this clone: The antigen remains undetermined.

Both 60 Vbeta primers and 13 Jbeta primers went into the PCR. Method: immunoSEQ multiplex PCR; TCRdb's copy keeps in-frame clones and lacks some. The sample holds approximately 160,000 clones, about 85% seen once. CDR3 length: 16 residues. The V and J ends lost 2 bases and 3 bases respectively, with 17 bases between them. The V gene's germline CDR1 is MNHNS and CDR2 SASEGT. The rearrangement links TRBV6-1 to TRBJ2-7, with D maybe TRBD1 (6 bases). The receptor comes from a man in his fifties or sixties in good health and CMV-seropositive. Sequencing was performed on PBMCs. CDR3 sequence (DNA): TGTGCCAGCAGTGAAATGGCGAGTCTAGGGGGCTACGAGCAGTACTTC. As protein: CASSEMASLGGYEQYF.